The clone carrying this TCR beta chain showed up just a few times. Its antigen remains unknown. The data stem from a study of blood T cells in healthy people across ages. General study findings and limits: The study found more naive CD4+ cells and higher diversity in long-lived than aged donors.

Total RNA was isolated from each sample in quantities of at least 6 micrograms. A J-beta primer mix and a sample-barcoded 5' primer were used in a second PCR of about 7 to 12 cycles. TCRdb reprocessed the 5' RACE reads via MiXCR and lists one record per CDR3 protein. In the table there are roughly 1,700,000 distinct CDR3 sequences, about 30% of which are singletons. The CDR3 is 15 residues long. The ends lost 1 base at V and 8 bases at J; junction bases unmatched: 6. The V gene's germline CDR1 is SGHTA and CDR2 FQGNSA. This TCR came from a woman aged 30 to 39 in good health. The sample comprised blood. The chain couples TRBV7-2 to TRBJ2-1, with 9 positions matching TRBD2. CDR3 in DNA: TGTGCCAGCAGCTTAGTTAGCGGGAGATCCCATGAGCAGTTCTTC. It translates to CASSLVSGRSHEQFF.